The T cell receptor beta chain under discussion was sequenced for a study of blood T cell repertoires in COVID-19 (dated by TCRdb to 2020 to 2022). As for the study more broadly: Samples covering the acute and convalescent phases of COVID-19 were provided by collaborators in the United States, Italy and Spain. The material from the prospective study consisted of cDNA or gDNA derived from T cells, B-cell-depleted T cells, or PBMCs. The dataset comprised deeply sampled blood TCRbeta repertoires from subjects exposed to, actively infected with, or recovered from COVID-19. The repertoires were released in a freely available public database meant as a resource for research on the immune response to SARS-CoV-2. The samples were drawn from the first 160 participants of the ongoing ImmuneRACE study and from 950 to 1,500 subjects provided by 6 global collaborators. Sample metadata almost always included a de-identified subject ID, COVID-19 status, age in years and sex. HLA class I and class II types, where available, came from metadata supplied by the sample provider rather than from assay-based typing.

As to this clone: Its antigen is currently not known. The input lacks base qualities; no much larger clone sits a single base away.

V is pruned by 4 bases and J by 6 bases, leaving 6 bases of the junction without a gene match. From the germline V gene (reference sequence), CDR1 is LNHNV and CDR2 is YYDKDF. The CDR3, cysteine through phenylalanine, is 14 amino acids long. Only the CDR3 DNA is retained, 42 bases long and in frame from the first base. TCRbeta CDR3 regions were amplified from genomic DNA by means of the immunoSEQ Assay, a bias-controlled multiplex PCR. As for the authors' bioinformatics: The number of nucleated cells in each sample was estimated from the amplification of reference gene primers within the assay. To quantify the absolute abundance of each unique TCRbeta CDR3 rearrangement, sequence reads were collapsed and filtered. For each sample, productive Simpson clonality was calculated as the square root of Simpson's diversity index across productive rearrangements. What TCRdb holds here is the immuneACCESS table cut down to in-frame rearrangements. Part of the clones is not present; checked against another copy, under half of the missing clones reflect an unresolved V gene, and the others are unexplained. Clone size and V and J calls were adopted from that table, with D and trimming inferred from the DNA. The sample records a few hundred thousand clones, roughly 90% of which are singletons. About 5.9% of the sample is taken by the ten largest.

Each collaborating institution followed its own protocols to collect whole blood in K2EDTA tubes. Collaborator samples were shipped for TCRbeta analysis as frozen whole blood, isolated PBMCs, or DNA extracted from either sample type. Summary of the overall study and its limitations: Clinical and demographic metadata were provided uncurated, with the amount varying by source and participant.

The source is a man between 60 and 75 years old with acute or convalescent COVID-19. The source material was peripheral blood. The chain links TRBV15 with TRBJ1-5; 7 bases in the junction line up with TRBD1. The DNA reads as follows: TGTGCCACCAGCACAGACAGGGCTGCTCAGCCCCAGCATTTT. This yields the protein CATSTDRAAQPQHF.